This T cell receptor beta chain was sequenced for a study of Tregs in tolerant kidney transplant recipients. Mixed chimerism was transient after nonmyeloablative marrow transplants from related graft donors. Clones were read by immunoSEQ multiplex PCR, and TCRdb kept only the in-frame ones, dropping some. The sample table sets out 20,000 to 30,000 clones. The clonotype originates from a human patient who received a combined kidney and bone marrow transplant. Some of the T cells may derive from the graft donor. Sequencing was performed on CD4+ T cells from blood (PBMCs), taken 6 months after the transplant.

CDR3: CASSRTSGTYEQYF. Incomplete CDR3 DNA: TGTGCCAGCAGCCGGACTAGCGGAACCTACGAG. The chain is built from TRBV7-6 and TRBJ2-7; 10 nucleotides match TRBD2. The sequenced fragment ends 3 residues before the CDR3 boundary, so the rest is inferred from the germline J gene. Unmatched junction bases numbered 3, after V lost 5 bases and J lost 2 bases. The CDR3 has 14 residues. The germline CDR1 and CDR2 sequences are SGHVS and FNYEAQ.